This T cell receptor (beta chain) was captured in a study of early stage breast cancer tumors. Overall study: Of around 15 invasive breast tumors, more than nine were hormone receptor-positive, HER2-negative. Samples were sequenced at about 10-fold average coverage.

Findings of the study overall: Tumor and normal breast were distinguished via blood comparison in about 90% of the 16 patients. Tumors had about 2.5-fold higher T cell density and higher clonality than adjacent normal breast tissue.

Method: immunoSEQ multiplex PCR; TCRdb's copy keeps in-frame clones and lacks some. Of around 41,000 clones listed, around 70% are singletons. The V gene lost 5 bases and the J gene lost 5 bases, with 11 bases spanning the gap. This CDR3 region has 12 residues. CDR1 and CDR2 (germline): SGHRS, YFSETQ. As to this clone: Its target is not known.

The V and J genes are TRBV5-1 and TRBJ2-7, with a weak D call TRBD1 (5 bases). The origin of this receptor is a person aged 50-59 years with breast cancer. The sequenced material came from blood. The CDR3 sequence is CASSPGIHEQYF. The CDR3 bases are TGCGCCAGCAGTCCAGGGATCCACGAGCAGTACTTC.